The next 25 T cell receptor beta chains were all read from a single sample in a study of graft-versus-host responses after intestinal transplantation. These TCRs' antigens remain unknown. Only in-frame clones appear in the TCRdb table, and some are missing; sequencing was by immunoSEQ multiplex PCR. Counted here are about 94,000 clones, 91% occurring once; the ten biggest clones make up around 0.53%. Sequences were derived from unstimulated CD8+ T cells sorted from spleen or lymph node cells, sampled before intestinal transplant. These receptors all come from a human donor who received an intestinal transplant.

The chain employs TRBV19 and TRBJ1-2; D is perhaps TRBD1 (5 bases). Deletions cut 0 bases from V and 1 base from J, with 15 bases between. Per the germline V gene, CDR1 is LNHDA and CDR2 is SQIVND (reference sequence). The CDR3 is 17 amino acids. This CDR3 is CASSIEGRGLDNYGYTF. DNA for the CDR3: TGTGCCAGTAGTATAGAAGGGCGGGGCCTGGATAACTATGGCTACACCTTC.

The chain recombines TRBV6-5 with TRBJ2-7, with D maybe TRBD2 (5 bases). The CDR3 runs to 13 residues. Trimming took 10 bases from V and 3 from J, leaving 16 bases between them. Per the germline V gene, CDR1 is MNHEY and CDR2 is SVGAGI. The chain's CDR3 is CATHSASFYEQYF. Here the CDR3 DNA reads TGTGCCACCCATAGCGCTAGTTTCTACGAGCAGTACTTC.

The chain recombines TRBV6-5 with TRBJ2-7; D gene ambiguous. The CDR3 contains 13 residues. Trimming took 5 bases from V and 3 from J, leaving 11 bases between them. Germline CDR1 is MNHEY and CDR2 is SVGAGI. The CDR3: CASSASADYEQYF. In nucleotides, the CDR3 is TGTGCCAGCAGTGCCTCGGCGGACTACGAGCAGTACTTC.

V is TRBV4-1 and J is TRBJ1-2, with D unclear. The CDR3 has 16 amino acids. In germline, CDR1 is MGHRA, CDR2 YSYEKL. V lost 1 base to trimming and J lost 2 bases, with 14 bases between them. CDR3 loop: CASSQGVWAKNYGYTF. The DNA for the CDR3 is TGCGCCAGCAGCCAAGGGGTCTGGGCTAAAAACTATGGCTACACCTTC.

This chain links TRBV11-2 with TRBJ1-1, with D unclear. This CDR3 is 13 amino acids long. V was shortened by 7 bases and J by 1 base, with 10 bases between the two germline ends. Germline-derived CDR1 and CDR2 are SGHAT and FQNNGV. Here the CDR3 DNA reads TGTGCCAGCACTCAATCAGGGAACACTGAAGCTTTCTTT. This codes for CASTQSGNTEAFF.

The rearrangement links TRBV27 to TRBJ2-1; 9 bases are a match to TRBD2. Germline V lookup: CDR1 MNHEY, CDR2 SMNVEV (reference sequence). CDR3 length equals 15 residues. Trimming took 2 bases from V and 3 from J; bases not matched to a gene: 2. CDR3 residues: CASSLLSGSYNEQFF. The CDR3 region has the DNA TGTGCCAGCAGTTTACTTAGCGGGAGCTACAATGAGCAGTTCTTC.

In DNA, the CDR3 is TGCGCCAGCAGCTTCACACGGGGAGGGAGCACAGATACGCAGTATTTT. Residues: CASSFTRGGSTDTQYF. The rearrangement links TRBV5-1 to TRBJ2-3; 7 bases align to TRBD2. The V and J ends lost 2 bases and 0 bases, in that order; junction bases with no gene match: 6. Germline V lookup: CDR1 SGHRS, CDR2 YFSETQ. The CDR3 has 16 residues.

V usage is TRBV19 and J usage is TRBJ2-1; D is uncertain. V was pared by 4 bases and J by 4 bases, with 17 bases between. Germline assignment: CDR1 LNHDA and CDR2 SQIVND (reference sequence). This CDR3 is built from 16 residues. In nucleotides, the CDR3 is TGTGCCAGTAGTAAGGCCCTCTCAGACTTGTACAATGAGCAGTTCTTC. It codes for CASSKALSDLYNEQFF.

A word on this clone: Other DNA sequences in this specimen translate into the identical CDR3. The chain carries TRBV4-1 and TRBJ1-4; D is unresolved. The germline V gene encodes CDR1 MGHRA and CDR2 YSYEKL. Trimming took off 1 base at V and 8 bases at J, with 5 bases between the two ends. The CDR3 sequence is 12 residues long. CDR3: CASSQGSEKLFF. For the CDR3, the DNA is TGCGCCAGCAGCCAAGGGAGCGAAAAACTGTTTTTT.

The rearrangement joins TRBV19 to TRBJ2-7; 9 bases line up with TRBD1. The CDR3 is made up of 15 amino acids. Germline CDR1 LNHDA, CDR2 SQIVND (reference sequence). The junction had 6 bases not matched to a gene; V was cut back by 3 bases and J by 3 bases. Here the CDR3 reads CASSISTGGNYEQYF. The CDR3 DNA follows: TGTGCCAGTAGTATTTCGACAGGGGGAAACTACGAGCAGTACTTC.

The chain has TRBV27 and TRBJ2-5, with TRBD2 matching over 15 bases. CDR1 MNHEY and CDR2 SMNVEV come from the germline V gene (reference sequence). Losses at the gene ends were 0 bases for V and 11 bases for J; bases not matched to a gene: 4. The CDR3 runs 15 residues. In DNA, the CDR3 is TGTGCCAGCAGTTTATCCGGACTAGCGGGAGGGCAGCAGTACTTC. Amino acids: CASSLSGLAGGQQYF.

The genes are TRBV7-8 and TRBJ2-5; D might be TRBD2 (5 bases). The J call may be faulty, since TRBJ2-7 better matches the DNA end. CDR1 is SGHVS, CDR2 FQNEAQ, per germline. CDR3 size: 14 residues. The CDR3 spells CASSLRGSLGEQYF. Here the CDR3 DNA reads TGTGCCAGCAGCTTAAGAGGGAGTCTTGGCGAGCAGTACTTC.

The rearrangement joins TRBV4-3 to TRBJ1-4, with 8 bases fitting TRBD1. With V trimmed by 0 bases and J by 7 bases, 7 bases remained unmatched. Germline assignment: CDR1 LGHNA and CDR2 YSLEER. The CDR3 runs to 16 residues. The DNA for the CDR3 is TGCGCCAGCAGCCAAGATTACCGGACAGGGATTGAAAAACTGTTTTTT. Its translation: CASSQDYRTGIEKLFF.

CDR3 sequence: CASSVGGSGSGELFF. The DNA of the CDR3 is TGTGCCAGCAGCGTAGGAGGTAGCGGGAGCGGGGAGCTGTTTTTT. This chain joins TRBV9 and TRBJ2-2; TRBD2 aligns across 9 bases. In germline, CDR1 is SGDLS, CDR2 YYNGEE. Trimming removed 0 bases from V and 7 bases from J; junction bases left unmatched: 4. CDR3 length: 15 amino acids.

The chain recombines TRBV6-1 with TRBJ2-7; the D gene is possibly TRBD2 (5 bases). Germline lookup yields CDR1 MNHNS and CDR2 SASEGT. Trimming stripped 5 bases from V and 7 bases from J, with 15 bases between. The CDR3 totals 13 residues. CDR3 bases: TGTGCCAGCAGTCTACTAGATTTGAGGGAGCAGTACTTC. Amino acid sequence: CASSLLDLREQYF.

This clone was observed once. This chain's CDR3 is CAISAQSVLNTEAFF. The CDR3 DNA reads TGTGCCATCAGTGCACAGTCGGTTTTGAACACTGAAGCTTTCTTT. The genes are TRBV10-3 and TRBJ1-1, with D uncertain. Trimming cost V 4 bases and J 0 bases, with 12 bases left between them. The CDR3 is 15 residues long. Germline CDR1 reads ENHRY; CDR2 reads SYGVKD.

The gene calls are TRBV28 and TRBJ2-3, with unresolved D. The ends were cut back, 2 bases at V and 8 bases at J, with 5 bases in the middle. CDR1 is MDHEN, CDR2 SYDVKM, per germline. The CDR3 sequence is 11 residues long. Here the CDR3 reads CASSLAGTQYF. The CDR3 bases are TGTGCCAGCAGTTTAGCCGGTACGCAGTATTTT.

This clone was observed once. The chain uses TRBV4-2 and TRBJ2-7; 8 bases align to TRBD1. The V and J ends lost 4 bases and 3 bases, in that order; junction bases with no gene match: 11. The CDR3 has 16 amino acids. Per germline, CDR1 LGHNA and CDR2 YNFKEQ. The CDR3 here is CASSRLQDRVLYEQYF. In DNA, the CDR3 is TGTGCCAGCAGCCGTCTTCAGGACAGGGTTCTCTACGAGCAGTACTTC.

J is TRBJ2-7 and V is TRBV28; weak D call: TRBD1 (8 bases). The CDR3 is made up of 14 amino acids. V was clipped by 7 bases and J by 2 bases, with 15 bases between them. Germline CDR1 and CDR2: MDHEN and SYDVKM. The CDR3 sequence is CASTAGQATYEQYF. The CDR3, as DNA: TGTGCCAGCACAGCGGGACAGGCGACCTACGAGCAGTACTTC.

The chain combines TRBV5-6 with TRBJ1-2; D gene uncertain. V was trimmed by 0 bases and J by 4 bases, leaving 13 bases between them. Per germline, CDR1 SGHDT and CDR2 YYEEEE. This CDR3 has 15 amino acids. Here the CDR3 DNA reads TGTGCCAGCAGCTTGGTGGGGTCCGGGATCTATGGCTACACCTTC. This codes for CASSLVGSGIYGYTF.

This sequence joins TRBV5-1 and TRBJ1-1, with 7 bases fitting TRBD1. CDR3 length: 15 amino acids. Trimming took 4 bases from V and 1 from J; bases not matched to a gene: 7. Germline CDR1 and CDR2: SGHRS and YFSETQ. The CDR3 here is CASSTRDRSNTEAFF. CDR3 bases: TGCGCCAGCAGCACCCGGGACAGATCGAACACTGAAGCTTTCTTT.

The chain couples TRBV7-8 to TRBJ2-3, with 7 positions matching TRBD2. V was pared by 8 bases and J by 1 base, with 3 bases of the junction left unmatched. Germline lookup yields CDR1 SGHVS and CDR2 FQNEAQ. The CDR3 is made up of 13 amino acids. The CDR3 sequence is CASWAGGTDTQYF. CDR3 coding DNA: TGTGCCAGCTGGGCGGGAGGCACAGATACGCAGTATTTT.

The chain couples TRBV9 to TRBJ1-2; D is unclear. Trimming removed 1 base from V and 5 bases from J, with 9 bases in between. The CDR3 is 13 residues long. Per germline, CDR1 SGDLS and CDR2 YYNGEE. The CDR3 coding sequence is TGTGCCAGCAGCGTAAATGAGGGATATGGCTACACCTTC. Protein: CASSVNEGYGYTF. Based on the CDR3 plus reference TRBV9 and TRBJ1-2, the full variable domain is DSGVTQTPKHLITATGQRVTLRCSPRSGDLSVYWYQQSLDQGLQFLIQYYNGEERAKGNILERFSAQQFPDLHSELNLSSLELGDSALYFCASSVNEGYGYTFGSGTRLTVV.

This chain links TRBV28 with TRBJ2-3; D gene uncertain. The CDR3 is 12 residues long. The V end was cut by 3 bases, the J end by 6 bases, with 7 bases between. Per germline, CDR1 MDHEN and CDR2 SYDVKM. The CDR3 reads CASSLLFDTQYF. The CDR3 nucleotides are TGTGCCAGCAGTTTGTTATTCGATACGCAGTATTTT.

The CDR3 DNA is TGTGCCAGCAGCTTAGGCAGGGTGTACTATGGCTACACCTTC. Its protein product is CASSLGRVYYGYTF. This chain links TRBV13 with TRBJ1-2; D may be TRBD1 (5 bases). Germline lookup yields CDR1 PRHDT and CDR2 FYEKMQ (reference sequence). Trimming shortened V by 0 bases and J by 3 bases, and 8 bases separated the two germline ends. The CDR3 totals 14 residues.